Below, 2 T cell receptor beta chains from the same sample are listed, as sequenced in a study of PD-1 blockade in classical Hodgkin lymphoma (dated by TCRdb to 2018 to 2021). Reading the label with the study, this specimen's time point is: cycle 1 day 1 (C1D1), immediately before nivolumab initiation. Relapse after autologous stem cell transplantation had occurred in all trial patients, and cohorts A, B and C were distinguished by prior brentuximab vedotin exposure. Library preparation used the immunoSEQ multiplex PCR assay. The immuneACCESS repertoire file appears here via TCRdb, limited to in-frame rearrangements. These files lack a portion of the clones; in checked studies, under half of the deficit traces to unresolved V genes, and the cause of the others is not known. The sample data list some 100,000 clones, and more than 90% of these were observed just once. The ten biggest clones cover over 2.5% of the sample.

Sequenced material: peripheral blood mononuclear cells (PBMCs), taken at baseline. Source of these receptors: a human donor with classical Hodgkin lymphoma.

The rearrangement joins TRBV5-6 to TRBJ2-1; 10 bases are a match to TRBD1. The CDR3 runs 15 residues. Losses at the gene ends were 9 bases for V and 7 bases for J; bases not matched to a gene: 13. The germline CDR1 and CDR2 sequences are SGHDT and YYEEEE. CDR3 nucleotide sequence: TGTGCCACCGCCCAACCCGGGACAGGGGAAAATGAGCAGTTCTTC. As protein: CATAQPGTGENEQFF.

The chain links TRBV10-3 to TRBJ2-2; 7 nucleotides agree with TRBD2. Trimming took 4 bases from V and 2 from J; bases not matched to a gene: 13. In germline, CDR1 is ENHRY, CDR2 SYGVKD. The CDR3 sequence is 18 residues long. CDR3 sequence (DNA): TGTGCCATCAGTGCGCATAAAACCGGGACTATAAACACCGGGGAGCTGTTTTTT. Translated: CAISAHKTGTINTGELFF.